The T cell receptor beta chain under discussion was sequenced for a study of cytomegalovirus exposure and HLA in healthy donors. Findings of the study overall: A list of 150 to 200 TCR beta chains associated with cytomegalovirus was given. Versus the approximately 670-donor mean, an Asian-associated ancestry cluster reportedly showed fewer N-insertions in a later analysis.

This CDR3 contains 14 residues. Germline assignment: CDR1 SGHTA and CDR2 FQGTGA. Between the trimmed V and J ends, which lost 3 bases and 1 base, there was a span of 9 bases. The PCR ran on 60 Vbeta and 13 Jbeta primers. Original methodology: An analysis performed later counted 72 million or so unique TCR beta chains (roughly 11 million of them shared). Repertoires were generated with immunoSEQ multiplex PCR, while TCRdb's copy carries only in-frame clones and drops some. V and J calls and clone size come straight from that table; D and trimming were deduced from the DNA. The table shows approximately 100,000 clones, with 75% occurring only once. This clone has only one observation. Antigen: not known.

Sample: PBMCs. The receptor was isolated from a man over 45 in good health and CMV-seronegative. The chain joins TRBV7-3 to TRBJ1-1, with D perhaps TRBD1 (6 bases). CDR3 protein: CASSFQGRNTEAFF. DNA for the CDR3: TGTGCCAGCAGCTTCCAGGGGAGGAACACTGAAGCTTTCTTT. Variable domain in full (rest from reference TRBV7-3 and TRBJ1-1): GAGVSQTPSNKVTEKGKYVELRCDPISGHTALYWYRQSLGQGPEFLIYFQGTGAADDSGLPNDRFFAVRPEGSVSTLKIQRTERGDSAVYLCASSFQGRNTEAFFGQGTRLTVV.